This record covers a single TCR beta chain. CDR3 length equals 19 residues. The data derive from a study of blood T cell repertoires in COVID-19. Looking at the study overall: Acute-phase and convalescent COVID-19 samples originated in the United States, Italy and Spain. In each case, the material was cDNA or gDNA derived from T cells, B-cell-depleted T cells, or PBMCs.

Cohort placement rested on clinical history that participants reported themselves. Clones were sequenced by immunoSEQ multiplex PCR, and TCRdb holds only the in-frame ones, with some missing. The sample includes fewer than 200,000 clones, approximately 84% seen only once; the top ten take about 5.3%. The TCR sequence derives from a woman between 40 and 55 years old with acute COVID-19. Sequenced: PBMCs or T cells enriched from blood (not recorded which). The chain uses TRBV21-1 and TRBJ2-7; no check of the table's D call, TRBD2, against the DNA was made. TRBV21-1 is a pseudogene. Here the CDR3 reads CASSKYLATGTSDSYEQYV. In DNA, the CDR3 is TGTGCCAGCAGCAAATACTTGGCAACCGGGACTAGCGACTCCTACGAGCAGTACGTC.